The following is a T cell receptor (beta chain) sequence with its context. Other DNA sequences in this sample translate to the same CDR3. The record originates from a study of blood T cell repertoires in COVID-19. Study-level information: The United States, Italy and Spain were the sources of the acute and convalescent COVID-19 samples. T cells, B-cell-depleted T cells, or PBMCs supplied cDNA or gDNA.

The germline V gene encodes CDR1 LGHDT and CDR2 YNNKEL (reference sequence). This CDR3 comprises 15 residues. The V and J ends lost 1 base and 5 bases respectively, with 9 bases between them. How the authors handled the data: Estimation of nucleated cell counts was performed using reference gene primer amplification. Assay: immunoSEQ multiplex PCR; the TCRdb copy retains only in-frame clones and omits some. The V and J calls and clone size were taken over from that table, and D and trimming were inferred from the DNA. The table includes a few hundred thousand clones, roughly nine tenths detected once.

The chain uses TRBV3-1 (or the pseudogene TRBV3-2) and TRBJ1-6; D may be TRBD1 (5 bases). The receptor comes from a woman in her thirties or forties who had recovered from COVID-19. The specimen sequenced was peripheral blood. This CDR3 is CASSQGTGDNSPLHF. For the CDR3, the DNA is TGTGCCAGCAGCCAAGGAACAGGTGATAATTCACCCCTCCACTTT.